Following are 14 T cell receptor beta chains from one sample sequenced in a study of blood T cell repertoires in COVID-19. Profiling relied on immunoSEQ multiplex PCR, and the TCRdb table lists in-frame clones only, not all of them. This sample has 200,000 to 250,000 clones, with 84% found just once. The sequencing input was peripheral blood. These receptors came from a woman older than 75 with active or convalescent COVID-19.

This clone has a handful of counts. The rearrangement links TRBV2 to TRBJ2-3; TRBD2 is a possible D gene (5 bases). This CDR3 region has 14 residues. V was shortened by 8 bases and J by 6 bases, with 18 bases between the two germline ends. Germline assignment: CDR1 SNHLY and CDR2 FYNNEI. This CDR3 is CASASGNLRDTQYF. The DNA for the CDR3 is TGTGCCAGCGCCAGCGGCAATCTCAGGGATACGCAGTATTTT.

The V and J genes are TRBV6-5 and TRBJ2-1; 7 bases fit TRBD1. Looked up from germline, CDR1 is MNHEY and CDR2 is SVGAGI. Losses at the gene ends were 6 bases for V and 10 bases for J; bases not matched to a gene: 9. CDR3 length: 13 residues. The CDR3 coding sequence is TGTGCCAGCAGCCAGACAGGGCAGGGGGAGCAGTTCTTC. Protein: CASSQTGQGEQFF.

This rearrangement joins TRBV27 to TRBJ1-2; possible D gene TRBD1, 5 bases. V lost 2 bases and J 8 bases, leaving 12 bases between the germline ends. Germline lookup yields CDR1 MNHEY and CDR2 SMNVEV (reference sequence). This CDR3 contains 13 residues. Written as DNA, the CDR3 is TGTGCCAGCAGTTTAGCGGCAGGGTGGGGCTACACCTTC. It yields the protein CASSLAAGWGYTF.

In its sample, this clone was seen once. This chain joins TRBV7-2 and TRBJ1-1; possibly TRBD1 for D (5 bases). This CDR3 is built from 15 residues. Germline V CDR1 and CDR2: SGHTA, FQGNSA. V lost 1 base, J lost 1 base, and 10 bases lay in between. CDR3 protein: CASSLGGVQNTEAFF. CDR3 coding DNA: TGTGCCAGCAGCTTAGGGGGGGTACAGAACACTGAAGCTTTCTTT.

The chain joins TRBV5-1 to TRBJ2-1, with a possible D match to TRBD2 (6 bases). The V end lost 0 bases, the J end lost 8 bases, and 15 bases lay between the germline ends. The CDR3 extends over 15 amino acids. CDR1 and CDR2 (germline): SGHRS, YFSETQ. CDR3 sequence reads: CASSLAGGWVDEQFF. The CDR3 nucleotides read TGCGCCAGCAGCTTGGCCGGGGGTTGGGTCGATGAGCAGTTCTTC.

This clone was seen only a few times. CDR3 sequence reads: CASSLGQSNQPQHF. The CDR3 DNA follows: TGTGCCAGCAGCCTGGGACAGTCGAATCAGCCCCAGCATTTT. The chain employs TRBV5-5 and TRBJ1-5; 7 nucleotides align to TRBD1. The CDR3 sequence is 14 residues long. With 4 bases clipped from V and 4 bases from J, the junction kept 5 bases outside the gene matches. The germline V gene encodes CDR1 SGHKS and CDR2 YYEKEE (reference sequence).

This clone was picked up one time. The chain employs TRBV29-1 and TRBJ2-1; D is undetermined. The CDR3 spans 13 residues. Between the trimmed V and J ends, which lost 3 bases and 0 bases, there was a span of 6 bases. Germline V CDR1 and CDR2: SQVTM, ANQGSEA. The CDR3 DNA sequence: TGCAGCGTTGATAAGAGCTCCTACAATGAGCAGTTCTTC. Translated, it gives CSVDKSSYNEQFF.

This sequence joins TRBV24-1 and TRBJ2-1; 8 bases agree with TRBD1. Germline lookup yields CDR1 KGHDR and CDR2 SFDVKD. With 4 bases clipped from V and 5 bases from J, the junction kept 12 bases outside the gene matches. The CDR3 length is 17 residues. DNA of the CDR3: TGTGCCACCAGTGACACCGGGACAGGTATCTTCCACAATGAGCAGTTCTTC. This gives the protein CATSDTGTGIFHNEQFF.

V usage is TRBV6-5 and J usage is TRBJ2-2; D is undetermined. The CDR3 sequence is 14 residues long. Germline loops: CDR1 MNHEY, CDR2 SVGAGI. V lost 7 bases to trimming and J lost 0 bases, with 9 bases between them. CDR3 nucleotides: TGTGCCAGCAAGACATACGCGAACACCGGGGAGCTGTTTTTT. Protein sequence: CASKTYANTGELFF.

J is TRBJ2-5 and V is TRBV5-5; TRBD2 aligns across 9 bases. The V and J ends lost 6 bases and 4 bases, in that order; junction bases with no gene match: 7. This CDR3 region has 14 residues. CDR1 is SGHKS, CDR2 YYEKEE, per germline (reference sequence). The CDR3 DNA reads as TGTGCCAGCATGCGGGGGGGCTCCGGAGAGACCCAGTACTTC. This codes for CASMRGGSGETQYF.

J is TRBJ2-7 and V is TRBV2; 8 bases map to TRBD1. This CDR3 region has 14 residues. V shed 6 bases and J 4 bases; nucleotides not matched to a gene: 8. Germline CDR1 and CDR2: SNHLY and FYNNEI. CDR3 sequence reads: CASSRTGMGYEQYF. DNA for the CDR3: TGTGCCAGCAGCCGGACAGGGATGGGATACGAGCAGTACTTC.

This chain links TRBV30 with TRBJ2-5, with 7 bases matching TRBD1. Germline V gene sequence: CDR1 GTSNPN, CDR2 SVGIG (reference sequence). This CDR3 has 12 amino acids. The trim removed 5 bases at V and 5 bases at J, leaving 5 bases unmatched. CDR3 in amino acids: CAWQQGKETQYF. CDR3 sequence (DNA): TGTGCCTGGCAACAGGGGAAGGAGACCCAGTACTTC.

The chain couples TRBV5-1 to TRBJ2-1; possible D gene TRBD2, 6 bases. Germline values: CDR1 SGHRS, CDR2 YFSETQ. The CDR3 length is 15 residues. V dropped 4 bases and J dropped 5 bases, with 16 bases sitting between them. The CDR3 sequence: CASSLSGRMNNEQFF. In nucleotides, the CDR3 is TGCGCCAGCAGCCTTAGCGGAAGGATGAACAATGAGCAGTTCTTC.

The rearrangement uses TRBV24-1 and TRBJ1-2; 9 bases agree with TRBD1. The V segment lost 4 bases and the J segment 8 bases; nucleotides outside the gene matches: 7. The CDR3 contains 14 residues. In germline, CDR1 is KGHDR, CDR2 SFDVKD. DNA of the CDR3: TGTGCCACCAGTGACCGCCGGACAGGGGAAGGCTACACCTTC. Protein sequence: CATSDRRTGEGYTF.